These T cell receptor beta chains were read from a single sample in a study of blood T cells in healthy people across ages. TCRdb re-derived calls from the 5' RACE reads in MiXCR, one entry per CDR3 protein. The data contain about 680,000 distinct CDR3 sequences, approximately 49% of them seen just once; the ten biggest clones take up about 32%. Sample: blood. Receptors were obtained from an older woman in good health. Both conserved end residues are part of each CDR3. The D gene is left open where the match is weak. Not all rows give a size; the values are once, few, many and, for expanded clones, a class.

j_gene,abundance,v_gene,d_gene,CDR3aa,CDR3nt
TRBJ2-3,many,TRBV7-2,.,CASSNRTDTQYF,TGTGCCAGCAGCAATCGCACAGATACGCAGTATTTT
TRBJ2-1,.,TRBV9,.,CASSVDGGAYNEQFF,TGTGCCAGCAGCGTTGACGGGGGAGCCTACAATGAGCAGTTCTTC
TRBJ2-7,.,TRBV2,.,CASSDQGYSYEQYF,TGTGCCAGCAGTGATCAGGGTTACTCCTACGAGCAGTACTTC
TRBJ2-4,.,TRBV27,.,CASSLGAGLAKNSQYF,TGTGCCAGCAGCCTAGGGGCAGGTTTAGCCAAAAACAGTCAGTACTTC
TRBJ1-1,.,TRBV14,.,CASSQGSLIGAFF,TGTGCCAGCAGCCAAGGAAGCCTGATTGGAGCTTTCTTT
TRBJ2-7,.,TRBV4-2,TRBD2,CASSPLRRGDEQYF,TGTGCCAGCAGCCCGCTCCGCCGGGGGGACGAGCAGTACTTC
TRBJ2-4,.,TRBV2,TRBD1,CASSGQGVSKNIQYF,TGTGCCAGCAGTGGGCAGGGGGTGTCCAAAAACATTCAGTACTTC
TRBJ2-7,.,TRBV20-1,TRBD1,CSASQGAWGCEQYF,TGCAGTGCATCACAGGGGGCATGGGGATGCGAGCAGTACTTC
TRBJ1-1,.,TRBV12-3/TRBV12-4,TRBD1,CASSFGPYGQENTEAFF,TGTGCCAGCAGTTTTGGACCCTACGGACAGGAGAACACTGAAGCTTTCTTT
TRBJ2-4,once,TRBV15,.,CATSRDYGGSKNIQYF,TGTGCCACCAGCAGAGATTATGGGGGGTCCAAAAACATTCAGTACTTC
TRBJ1-4,.,TRBV7-9,.,CASSLGLGGTTNEKLFF,TGTGCCAGCAGCTTGGGGCTTGGGGGAACAACTAATGAAAAACTGTTTTTT
TRBJ2-3,few,TRBV6-6,.,CASSLRRGTDTQYF,TGTGCCAGCAGTCTTCGCAGGGGCACAGATACGCAGTATTTT
TRBJ1-4,once,TRBV20-1,TRBD1,CSAIQGENEKLFF,TGCAGTGCTATACAGGGGGAAAATGAAAAACTGTTTTTT
TRBJ1-5,.,TRBV5-1,.,CASSLAPGRNQPQHF,TGCGCCAGCAGCTTGGCCCCGGGTCGGAATCAGCCCCAGCATTTT
TRBJ1-1,.,TRBV20-1,.,CSAPLGSNTEAFF,TGCAGTGCTCCTTTGGGGAGCAACACTGAAGCTTTCTTT
TRBJ2-3,.,TRBV4-1,TRBD2,CASSQVGGRATDTQYF,TGCGCCAGCAGCCAGGTTGGTGGGAGGGCCACAGATACGCAGTATTTT
TRBJ1-4,.,TRBV7-9,TRBD1,CASSAPDRLANEKLFF,TGTGCCAGCAGCGCGCCGGACAGGTTGGCTAATGAAAAACTGTTTTTT
TRBJ2-5,few,TRBV10-3,.,CAISESAEETQYF,TGTGCCATCAGTGAGTCAGCGGAAGAGACCCAGTACTTC
TRBJ2-3,.,TRBV5-4,TRBD2,CASSPAGTRSTDTQYF,TGTGCCAGCAGCCCCGCTGGGACTAGGAGCACAGATACGCAGTATTTT
TRBJ2-7,few,TRBV20-1,.,CSATPTSYEQYF,TGCAGTGCTACCCCAACTAGCTACGAGCAGTACTTC
TRBJ2-1,.,TRBV5-1,.,CASKGSWDEQFF,TGCGCCAGCAAGGGAAGCTGGGATGAGCAGTTCTTC
TRBJ2-7,.,TRBV5-1,TRBD1,CASSTQQGPLGEQYF,TGCGCCAGCAGCACCCAACAGGGGCCCTTGGGCGAGCAGTACTTC
TRBJ2-4,few,TRBV3-1,.,CASSQVGSGKNIQYF,TGTGCCAGCAGCCAGGTCGGCAGCGGCAAAAACATTCAGTACTTC
TRBJ1-4,.,TRBV9,.,CASSVAGHTNEKLFF,TGTGCCAGCAGCGTAGCGGGACACACTAATGAAAAACTGTTTTTT
TRBJ2-5,once,TRBV6-5,TRBD1,CASSSTPGQSNF,TGTGCCAGCAGCTCTACTCCGGGACAGAGCAACTTC
TRBJ1-2,.,TRBV12-3/TRBV12-4,TRBD1,CASSTRGQGSYGYTF,TGTGCCAGCAGCACACGAGGACAGGGAAGCTATGGCTACACCTTC
TRBJ2-5,.,TRBV20-1,.,CSASGGNSQYF,TGCAGTGCTAGTGGCGGGAACTCCCAGTACTTC
TRBJ2-7,.,TRBV7-2,TRBD2,CAGSLEGSGTTSYEQYF,TGTGCCGGCAGCTTAGAGGGTAGCGGGACGACCTCCTACGAGCAGTACTTC
TRBJ2-7,.,TRBV6-2/TRBV6-3,TRBD1,CASRYRGASYEQYF,TGTGCCAGCAGGTACAGGGGTGCTTCCTACGAGCAGTACTTC
TRBJ2-3,.,TRBV27,TRBD2,CASSLRVAGLTQYF,TGTGCCAGCAGTTTAAGGGTAGCGGGACTTACGCAGTATTTT
TRBJ2-7,.,TRBV4-2,.,CASSQRGTVPEQYF,TGTGCCAGCAGCCAACGCGGGACAGTACCCGAGCAGTACTTC
TRBJ2-7,.,TRBV7-9,.,CASSSGPEQYF,TGTGCCAGCAGCTCCGGGCCTGAGCAGTACTTC
TRBJ2-5,.,TRBV20-1,TRBD2,CSARDGREGQETQYF,TGCAGTGCTAGAGATGGGAGGGAGGGCCAAGAGACCCAGTACTTC
TRBJ2-3,few,TRBV10-3,.,CAISVGAPSTDTQYF,TGTGCCATCAGTGTAGGGGCGCCTAGCACAGATACGCAGTATTTT
TRBJ2-5,.,TRBV27,TRBD2,CASSRTGTSGNNEQYF,TGTGCCAGCAGTCGAACCGGGACTAGCGGGAACAATGAGCAGTACTTC
TRBJ1-4,.,TRBV6-5,.,CASRSQPMAPNEKLFF,TGTGCCAGCCGATCCCAACCCATGGCGCCTAATGAAAAACTGTTTTTT
TRBJ2-7,few,TRBV27,TRBD2,CASSPSGRHYEQYF,TGTGCCAGCAGTCCTAGCGGGAGGCACTACGAGCAGTACTTC
TRBJ2-1,few,TRBV4-2,TRBD2,CASSQGAGLERELAQFF,TGTGCCAGCAGCCAAGGGGCCGGTTTGGAGCGGGAGTTAGCGCAGTTCTTC
TRBJ2-3,few,TRBV29-1,.,CSVQRSGGTDTQYF,TGCAGCGTTCAGAGGTCGGGGGGCACAGATACGCAGTATTTT
TRBJ1-2,.,TRBV7-2,TRBD1,CASSLTGQVSQGGYTF,TGTGCCAGCAGCTTAACGGGACAGGTGTCCCAGGGAGGCTACACCTTC
TRBJ1-4,.,TRBV4-1,.,CASSQAGTGTYEKLFF,TGCGCCAGCAGCCAGGCCGGTACAGGGACTTATGAAAAACTGTTTTTT
TRBJ2-5,.,TRBV9,.,CASSVSSEETQYF,TGTGCCAGCAGCGTATCCAGCGAAGAGACCCAGTACTTC
TRBJ2-5,.,TRBV7-9,.,CASSLWRGDETQYF,TGTGCCAGCAGCTTATGGAGGGGCGATGAGACCCAGTACTTC
TRBJ1-2,.,TRBV28,.,CASSLSDYTRGYTF,TGTGCCAGCAGTTTGTCGGATTACACTCGTGGCTACACCTTC
TRBJ2-7,few,TRBV7-9,.,CASAPQGSEQYF,TGTGCCAGCGCTCCTCAGGGATCCGAGCAGTACTTC
TRBJ2-1,.,TRBV29-1,.,CSVLRPSEQFF,TGCAGCGTCCTTAGGCCGAGTGAGCAGTTCTTC
TRBJ2-7,.,TRBV5-5,.,CASSFEQWSSYEQYF,TGTGCCAGCAGCTTCGAACAGTGGAGTTCCTACGAGCAGTACTTC
TRBJ2-7,.,TRBV7-2,.,CASSLRYNYEQYF,TGTGCCAGCAGCTTACGGTACAACTACGAGCAGTACTTC
TRBJ2-7,.,TRBV28,TRBD2,CASRKSGTSGIYEQYF,TGTGCCAGCAGAAAGTCCGGGACTAGCGGGATCTACGAGCAGTACTTC
TRBJ1-6,.,TRBV5-5,TRBD1,CASSKDRAENNSPLHF,TGTGCCAGCAGCAAGGACAGGGCAGAAAATAATTCACCCCTCCACTTT
TRBJ2-7,many,TRBV29-1,.,CSVLRTGFYEQYF,TGCAGCGTTCTCAGGACGGGGTTTTACGAGCAGTACTTC
TRBJ2-3,.,TRBV7-2,.,CASSPSAKVEDTQYF,TGTGCCAGCAGCCCGTCGGCTAAGGTTGAAGATACGCAGTATTTT
TRBJ2-5,.,TRBV7-2,TRBD2,CASSHGLAGGLETQYF,TGTGCCAGCAGCCACGGACTAGCGGGAGGGCTGGAGACCCAGTACTTC